This TCR beta chain was retrieved from a study of T cells expressing NK-cell markers. Whole-study context: In the group of eight sequenced donors, seven were HCMV-seropositive and one was seronegative.

From germline, CDR1 is MNHEY and CDR2 SMNVEV (reference sequence). This CDR3 is built from 17 residues. TCRdb reprocessed the 5' RACE reads and reports one entry per CDR3 protein, with no DNA. This table lists 550,000 or so distinct CDR3 sequences. The sample taken for sequencing was blood T cells: a sorted CD56 or NKG2C T cell subset, CD4+ or CD8+ T cells, or bulk PBMC T cells (not recorded which). The chain uses TRBV27 and TRBJ2-6; TCRdb's D call of TRBD1 is untestable without DNA. The clonotype comes from a man aged 18 to 29 in good health. The CDR3 reads CASSASTGASGANVLTF.